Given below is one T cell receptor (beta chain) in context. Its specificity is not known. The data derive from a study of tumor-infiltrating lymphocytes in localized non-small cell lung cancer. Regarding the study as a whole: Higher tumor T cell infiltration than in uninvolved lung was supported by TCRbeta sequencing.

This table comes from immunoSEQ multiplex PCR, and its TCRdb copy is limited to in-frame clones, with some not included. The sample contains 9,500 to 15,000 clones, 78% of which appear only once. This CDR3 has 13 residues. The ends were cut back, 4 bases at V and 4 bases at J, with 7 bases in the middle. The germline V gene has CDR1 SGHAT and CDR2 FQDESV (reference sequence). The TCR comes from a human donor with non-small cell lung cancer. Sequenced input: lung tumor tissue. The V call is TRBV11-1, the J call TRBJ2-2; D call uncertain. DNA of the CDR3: TGTGCCAGCAGCTACCAGATCACCGGGGAGCTGTTTTTT. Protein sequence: CASSYQITGELFF.